This section outlines one TCR beta chain sequence together with its context. Time point: patch test 1, 2 weeks after DPC sensitization. Noted treatment: therapeutic diphenylcyclopropenone sensitization with weekly scalp DPC. The sample comes from a study of human T cells and chemical hapten exposure. TCRdb fed the RACE reads into MiXCR, producing one record per CDR3 protein. The sample has about 110,000 distinct CDR3 sequences, 8% to 13% seen once; the top ten hold 3.5%. Germline V CDR1 and CDR2: SEHNR, FQNEAQ (reference sequence). The CDR3 runs to 12 residues. Trimming left V 1 base short and J 11 bases short, with 9 bases between.

The sequencing here drew on whole blood, taken in connection with sensitization to the hapten diphenylcyclopropenone (DPC). The sequence was obtained from a woman in her 40s with alopecia areata. Some clones in this sample may be carry-over from other donors' samples. The chain is built from TRBV7-9 and TRBJ2-4, with D unresolved. CDR3 sequence reads: CASSLEVQLQYF. As DNA, the CDR3 is TGTGCCAGCAGCTTAGAGGTTCAACTTCAGTACTTC.